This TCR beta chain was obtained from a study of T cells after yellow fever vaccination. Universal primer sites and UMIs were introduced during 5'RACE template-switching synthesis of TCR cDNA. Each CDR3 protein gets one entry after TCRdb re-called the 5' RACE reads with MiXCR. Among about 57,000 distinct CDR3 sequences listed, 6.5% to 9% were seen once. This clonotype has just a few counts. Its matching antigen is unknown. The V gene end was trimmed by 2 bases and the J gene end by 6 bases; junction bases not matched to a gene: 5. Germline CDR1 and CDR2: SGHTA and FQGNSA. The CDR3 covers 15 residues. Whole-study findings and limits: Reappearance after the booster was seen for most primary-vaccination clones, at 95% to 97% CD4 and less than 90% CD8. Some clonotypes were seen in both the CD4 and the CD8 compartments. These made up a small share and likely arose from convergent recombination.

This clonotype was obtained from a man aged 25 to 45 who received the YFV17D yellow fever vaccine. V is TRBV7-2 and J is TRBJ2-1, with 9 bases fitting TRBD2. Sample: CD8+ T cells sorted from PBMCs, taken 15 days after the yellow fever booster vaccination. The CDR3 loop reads CASSLSAGGTNEQFF. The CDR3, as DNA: TGTGCCAGCAGCTTATCAGCGGGAGGCACCAATGAGCAGTTCTTC. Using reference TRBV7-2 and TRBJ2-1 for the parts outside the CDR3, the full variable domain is GAGVSQSPSNKVTEKGKDVELRCDPISGHTALYWYRQSLGQGLEFLIYFQGNSAPDKSGLPSDRFSAERTGGSVSTLTIQRTQQEDSAVYLCASSLSAGGTNEQFFGPGTRLTVL.